The present T cell receptor beta chain was sequenced within a study of blood T cell repertoires in COVID-19. Original methodology: Estimates of nucleated cell counts were drawn from the amplification of reference gene primers. Clones were sequenced by immunoSEQ multiplex PCR, and TCRdb holds only the in-frame ones, with some missing. V and J calls and clone size are copied from that table; D and trimming were computed from the DNA. The sample yields about 440,000 clones, around 88% seen once. The CDR3 loop spans 13 amino acids. The rearrangement uses TRBV21-1 and TRBJ1-4. TRBV21-1 is classified as a pseudogene. The sample comprised peripheral blood. This sequence was found in a woman aged 45 to 65 with COVID-19, enrolled during active disease. The CDR3 reads CASSKGRDEKLFF. CDR3 coding DNA: TGTGCCAGCAGCAAAGGGAGGGACGAAAAACTGTTTTTT.